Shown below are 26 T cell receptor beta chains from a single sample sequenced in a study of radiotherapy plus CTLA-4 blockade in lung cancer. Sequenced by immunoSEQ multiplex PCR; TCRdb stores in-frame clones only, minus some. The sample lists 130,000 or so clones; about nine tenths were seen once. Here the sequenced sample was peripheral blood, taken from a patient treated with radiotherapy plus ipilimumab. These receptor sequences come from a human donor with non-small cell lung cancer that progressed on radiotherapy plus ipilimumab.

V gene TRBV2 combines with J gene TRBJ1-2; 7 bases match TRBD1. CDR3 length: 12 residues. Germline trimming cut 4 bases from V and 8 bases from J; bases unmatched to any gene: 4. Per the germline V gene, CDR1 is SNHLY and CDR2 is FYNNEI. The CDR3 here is CASSGQGWGYTF. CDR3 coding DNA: TGTGCCAGCAGTGGACAGGGTTGGGGCTACACCTTC.

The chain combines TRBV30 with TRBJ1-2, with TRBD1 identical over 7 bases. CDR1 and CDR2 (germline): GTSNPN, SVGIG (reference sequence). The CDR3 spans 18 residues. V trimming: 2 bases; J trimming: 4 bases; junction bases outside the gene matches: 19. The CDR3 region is CAWSRVGTATLNPYGYTF. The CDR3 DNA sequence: TGTGCCTGGAGTAGAGTAGGGACAGCAACTCTAAACCCCTATGGCTACACCTTC.

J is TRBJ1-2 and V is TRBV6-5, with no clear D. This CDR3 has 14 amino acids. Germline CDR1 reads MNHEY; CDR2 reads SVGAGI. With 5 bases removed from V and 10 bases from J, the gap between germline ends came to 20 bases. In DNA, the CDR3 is TGTGCCAGCAGTGAACTAGGCGGTGGTAGAAACTACACCTTC. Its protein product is CASSELGGGRNYTF.

The CDR3 coding sequence is TGTGCCAGCAGTGAGCTCAGGACCGGGGAGCTGTTTTTT. This sequence encodes CASSELRTGELFF. This chain links TRBV25-1 with TRBJ2-2; D is uncertain. CDR3 length: 13 amino acids. Between the trimmed V and J ends, which lost 3 bases and 5 bases, there was a span of 7 bases. In germline, CDR1 is MGHDK, CDR2 SYGVNS.

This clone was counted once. As DNA, the CDR3 is TGCGCCAGCAGCCGCGGGACTAGCGGGACCTACGAGCAGTACTTC. Its translation is CASSRGTSGTYEQYF. The rearrangement links TRBV10-2 to TRBJ2-7; 13 positions agree with TRBD2. Germline trimming cut 6 bases from V and 2 bases from J; bases unmatched to any gene: 4. CDR1 is WSHSY and CDR2 is SAAADI in the germline V gene. The CDR3 extends over 15 amino acids.

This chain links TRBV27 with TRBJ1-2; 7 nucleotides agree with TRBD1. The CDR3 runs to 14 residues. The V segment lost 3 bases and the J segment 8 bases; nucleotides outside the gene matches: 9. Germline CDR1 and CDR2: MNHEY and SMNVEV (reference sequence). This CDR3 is CASSFRDRVGGYTF. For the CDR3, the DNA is TGTGCCAGCAGTTTCCGCGACAGGGTGGGGGGCTACACCTTC.

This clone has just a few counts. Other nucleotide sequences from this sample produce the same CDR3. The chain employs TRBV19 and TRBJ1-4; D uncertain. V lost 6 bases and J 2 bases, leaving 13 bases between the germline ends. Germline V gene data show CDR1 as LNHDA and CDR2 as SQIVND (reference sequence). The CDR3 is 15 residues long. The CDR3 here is CASSDGGATNEKLFF. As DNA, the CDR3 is TGTGCCAGTAGCGACGGCGGCGCTACTAATGAAAAACTGTTTTTT.

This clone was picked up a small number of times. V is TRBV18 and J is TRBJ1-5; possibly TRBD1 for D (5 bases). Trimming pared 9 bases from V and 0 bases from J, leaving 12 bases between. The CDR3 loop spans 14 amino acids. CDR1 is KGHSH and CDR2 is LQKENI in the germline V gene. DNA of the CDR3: TGTGCCAGTCCCGACAGATATAGCAATCAGCCCCAGCATTTT. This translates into CASPDRYSNQPQHF.

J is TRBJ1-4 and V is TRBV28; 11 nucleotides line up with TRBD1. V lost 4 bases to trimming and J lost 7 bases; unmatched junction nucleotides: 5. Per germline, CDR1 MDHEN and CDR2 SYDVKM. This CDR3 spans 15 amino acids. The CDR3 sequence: CASSSPGQGGEKLFF. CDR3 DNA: TGTGCCAGCAGTTCGCCGGGACAGGGGGGTGAAAAACTGTTTTTT.

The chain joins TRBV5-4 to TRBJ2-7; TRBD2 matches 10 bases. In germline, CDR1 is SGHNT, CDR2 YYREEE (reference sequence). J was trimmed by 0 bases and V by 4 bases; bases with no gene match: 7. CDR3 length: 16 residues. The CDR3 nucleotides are TGTGCCAGCAGCCGCAGCGGGAGGGCCGACTCCTACGAGCAGTACTTC. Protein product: CASSRSGRADSYEQYF.

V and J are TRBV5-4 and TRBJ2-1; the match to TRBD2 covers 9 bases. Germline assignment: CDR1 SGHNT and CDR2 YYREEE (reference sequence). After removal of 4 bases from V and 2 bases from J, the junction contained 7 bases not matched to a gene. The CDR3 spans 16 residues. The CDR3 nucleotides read TGTGCCAGCAGCCCCAGGACTAGCGCGACCTACAATGAGCAGTTCTTC. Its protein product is CASSPRTSATYNEQFF.

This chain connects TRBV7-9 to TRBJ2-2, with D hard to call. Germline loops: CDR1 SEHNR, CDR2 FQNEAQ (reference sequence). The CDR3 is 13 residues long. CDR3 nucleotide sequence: TGTGCAGGACGGACGGTGAACACCGGGGAGCTGTTTTTT. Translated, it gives CAGRTVNTGELFF.

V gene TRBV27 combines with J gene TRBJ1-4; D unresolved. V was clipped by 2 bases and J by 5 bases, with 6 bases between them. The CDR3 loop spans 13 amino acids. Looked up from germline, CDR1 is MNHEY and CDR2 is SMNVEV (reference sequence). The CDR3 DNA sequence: TGTGCCAGCAGTTTACGAGTGAATGAAAAACTGTTTTTT. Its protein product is CASSLRVNEKLFF.

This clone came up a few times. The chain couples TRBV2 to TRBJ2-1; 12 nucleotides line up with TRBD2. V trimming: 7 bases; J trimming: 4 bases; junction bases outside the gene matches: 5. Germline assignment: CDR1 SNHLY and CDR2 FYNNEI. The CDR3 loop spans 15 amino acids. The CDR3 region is CASKGLAGDYNEQFF. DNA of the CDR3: TGTGCCAGCAAGGGACTAGCGGGTGATTACAATGAGCAGTTCTTC.

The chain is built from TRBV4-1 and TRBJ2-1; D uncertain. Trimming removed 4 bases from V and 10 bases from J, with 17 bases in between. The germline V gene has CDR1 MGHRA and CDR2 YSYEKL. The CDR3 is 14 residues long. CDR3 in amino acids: CASSPHMDATEQFF. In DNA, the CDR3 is TGCGCCAGCAGCCCGCACATGGACGCCACCGAGCAGTTCTTC.

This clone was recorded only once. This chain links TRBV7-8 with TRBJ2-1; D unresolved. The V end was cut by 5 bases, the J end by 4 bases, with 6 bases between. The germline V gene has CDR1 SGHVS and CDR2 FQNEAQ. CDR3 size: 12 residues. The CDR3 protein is CASSPNYNEQFF. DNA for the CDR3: TGTGCCAGCAGCCCGAATTACAATGAGCAGTTCTTC.

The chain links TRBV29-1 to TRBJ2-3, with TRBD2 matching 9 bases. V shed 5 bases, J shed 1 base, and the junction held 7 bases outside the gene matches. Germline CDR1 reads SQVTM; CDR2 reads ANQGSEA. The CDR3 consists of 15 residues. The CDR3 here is CSVCTSGSRTDTQYF. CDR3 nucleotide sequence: TGCAGCGTTTGTACTAGCGGGTCCCGCACAGATACGCAGTATTTT.

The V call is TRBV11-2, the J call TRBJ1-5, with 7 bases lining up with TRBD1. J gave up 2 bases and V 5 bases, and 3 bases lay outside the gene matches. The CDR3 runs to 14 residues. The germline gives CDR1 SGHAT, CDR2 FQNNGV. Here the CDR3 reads CASSVTGGNQPQHF. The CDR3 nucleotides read TGTGCCAGCAGCGTCACAGGGGGCAATCAGCCCCAGCATTTT.

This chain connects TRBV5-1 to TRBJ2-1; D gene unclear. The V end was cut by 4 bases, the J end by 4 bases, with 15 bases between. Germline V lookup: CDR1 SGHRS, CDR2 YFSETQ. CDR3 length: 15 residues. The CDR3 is CASSPPTKDYNEQFF. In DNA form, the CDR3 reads TGCGCCAGCAGCCCGCCTACGAAGGATTACAATGAGCAGTTCTTC.

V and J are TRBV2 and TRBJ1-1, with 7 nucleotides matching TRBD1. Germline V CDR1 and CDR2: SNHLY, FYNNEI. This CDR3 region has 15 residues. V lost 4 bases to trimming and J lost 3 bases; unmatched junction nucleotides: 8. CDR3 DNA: TGTGCCAGCAGTGGACAGGGCAAGGGGGACACTGAAGCTTTCTTT. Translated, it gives CASSGQGKGDTEAFF.

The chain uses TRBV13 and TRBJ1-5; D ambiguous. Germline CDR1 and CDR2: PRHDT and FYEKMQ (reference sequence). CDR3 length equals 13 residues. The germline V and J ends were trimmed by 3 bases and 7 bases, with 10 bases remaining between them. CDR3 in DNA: TGTGCCAGCAGCTTGGAGCGTCAGCAGCCCCAGCATTTT. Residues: CASSLERQQPQHF.

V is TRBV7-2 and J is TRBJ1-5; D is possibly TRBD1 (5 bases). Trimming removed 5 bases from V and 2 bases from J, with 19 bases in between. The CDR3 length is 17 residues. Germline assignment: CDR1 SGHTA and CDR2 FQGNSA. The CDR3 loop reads CASSQGRGYRGNQPQHF. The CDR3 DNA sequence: TGTGCCAGCAGCCAGGGAAGGGGTTACCGGGGCAATCAGCCCCAGCATTTT.

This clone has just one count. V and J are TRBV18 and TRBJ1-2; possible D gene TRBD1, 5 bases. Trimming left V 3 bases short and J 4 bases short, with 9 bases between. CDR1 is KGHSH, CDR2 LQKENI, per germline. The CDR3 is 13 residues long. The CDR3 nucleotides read TGTGCCAGCTCACCGGGGGGATCCTATGGCTACACCTTC. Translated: CASSPGGSYGYTF.

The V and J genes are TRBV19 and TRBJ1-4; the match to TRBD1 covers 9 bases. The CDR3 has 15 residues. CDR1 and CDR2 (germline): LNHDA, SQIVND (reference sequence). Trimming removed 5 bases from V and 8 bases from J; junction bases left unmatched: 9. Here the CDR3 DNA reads TGTGCCAGTAGTTCATCCGGGACAGGGTACGAAAAACTGTTTTTT. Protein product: CASSSSGTGYEKLFF.

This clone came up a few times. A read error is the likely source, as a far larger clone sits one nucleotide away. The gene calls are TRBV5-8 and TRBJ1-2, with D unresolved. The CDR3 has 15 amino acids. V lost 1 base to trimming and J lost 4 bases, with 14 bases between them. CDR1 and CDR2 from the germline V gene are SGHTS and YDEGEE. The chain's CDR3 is CASSLKRGLLYGYTF. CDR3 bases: TGTGCCAGCAGCTTGAAAAGAGGCCTCCTCTATGGCTACACCTTC.

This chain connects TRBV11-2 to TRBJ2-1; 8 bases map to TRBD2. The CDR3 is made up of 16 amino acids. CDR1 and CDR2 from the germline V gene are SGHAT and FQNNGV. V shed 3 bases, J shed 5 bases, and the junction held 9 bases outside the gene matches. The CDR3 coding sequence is TGTGCCAGCAGCTTGGGCACGAGCGGGAGACACAATGAGCAGTTCTTC. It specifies CASSLGTSGRHNEQFF.